This TCR beta chain was sequenced during a study of cytomegalovirus exposure and HLA in healthy donors. Study observations and caveats: Later analysis suggested most CMV-associated TCR beta chains were HLA-restricted. TCR beta V- and J-gene trimming was later associated with a missense DCLRE1C variant.

CDR3 length equals 15 residues. The germline V gene encodes CDR1 MNHEY and CDR2 SMNVEV (reference sequence). With 7 bases removed from V and 2 bases from J, the gap between germline ends came to 15 bases. Researchers ran the PCR with 60 Vbeta and 13 Jbeta primers. As processed by the authors: Some 9.9 million of tens of millions of unique TCR beta chains were shared, per a later count. The protocol was immunoSEQ multiplex PCR, while the TCRdb copy is restricted to in-frame clones and leaves out a portion. That table furnishes V, J and clone size, whereas the DNA furnished D and trimming. The sample yields roughly 150,000 clones, around 78% seen once. Nominally healthy donors were sampled, though unrecorded immune exposures were likely. As for this clone: As yet, its antigen is unknown.

The sample consisted of PBMCs. The chain carries TRBV27 and TRBJ1-5, with D perhaps matching TRBD1 (6 bases). The sequence was obtained from a middle-aged man in good health and CMV-seronegative. The CDR3: CASTKTGSGNQPQHF. The CDR3, as DNA: TGTGCCAGCACTAAAACAGGGTCGGGCAATCAGCCCCAGCATTTT.